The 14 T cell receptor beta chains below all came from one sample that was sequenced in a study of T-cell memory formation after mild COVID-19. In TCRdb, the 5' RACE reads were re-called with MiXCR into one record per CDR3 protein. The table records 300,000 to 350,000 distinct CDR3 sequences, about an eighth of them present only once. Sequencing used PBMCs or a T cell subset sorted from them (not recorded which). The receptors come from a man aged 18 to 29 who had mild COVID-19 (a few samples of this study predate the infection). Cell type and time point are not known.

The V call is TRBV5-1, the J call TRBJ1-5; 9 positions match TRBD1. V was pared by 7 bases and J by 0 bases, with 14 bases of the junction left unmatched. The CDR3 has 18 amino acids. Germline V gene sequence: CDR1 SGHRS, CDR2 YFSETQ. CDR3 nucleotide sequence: TGCGCCAGCGGACCGGGACAGGGCGGGCCCTATAGCAATCAGCCCCAGCATTTT. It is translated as CASGPGQGGPYSNQPQHF.

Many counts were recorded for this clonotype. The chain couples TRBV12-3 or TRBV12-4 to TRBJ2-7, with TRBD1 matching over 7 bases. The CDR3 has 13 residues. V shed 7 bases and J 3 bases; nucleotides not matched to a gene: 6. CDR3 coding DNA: TGTGCCAGCACCCTAGGGACAGACTACGAGCAGTACTTC. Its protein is CASTLGTDYEQYF.

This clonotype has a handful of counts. The CDR3 DNA is TGTGCCAGCAGTTATAGTCTAGCGGGGGTCCAAGAGACCCAGTACTTC. It specifies CASSYSLAGVQETQYF. This chain uses TRBV6-5 with TRBJ2-5; TRBD2 matches 10 bases. This CDR3 is built from 16 residues. Trimming at V came to 3 bases and at J to 1 base, leaving 5 bases not matched to a gene. Germline-derived CDR1 and CDR2 are MNHEY and SVGAGI.

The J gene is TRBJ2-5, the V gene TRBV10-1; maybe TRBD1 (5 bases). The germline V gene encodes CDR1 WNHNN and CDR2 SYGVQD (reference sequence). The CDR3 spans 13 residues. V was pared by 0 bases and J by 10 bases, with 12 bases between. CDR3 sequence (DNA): TGCGCCAGCAGTGAGTCGAAGGGGCCGGACCAGTACTTC. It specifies CASSESKGPDQYF.

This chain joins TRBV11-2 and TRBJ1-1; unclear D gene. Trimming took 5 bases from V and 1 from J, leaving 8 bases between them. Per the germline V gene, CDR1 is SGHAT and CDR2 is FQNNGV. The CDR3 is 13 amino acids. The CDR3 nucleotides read TGTGCCAGCAGCGCACACGAGAACACTGAAGCTTTCTTT. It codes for CASSAHENTEAFF. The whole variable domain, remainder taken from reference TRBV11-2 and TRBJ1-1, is EAGVAQSPRYKIIEKRQSVAFWCNPISGHATLYWYQQILGQGPKLLIQFQNNGVVDDSQLPKDRFSAERLKGVDSTLKIQPAKLEDSAVYLCASSAHENTEAFFGQGTRLTVV.

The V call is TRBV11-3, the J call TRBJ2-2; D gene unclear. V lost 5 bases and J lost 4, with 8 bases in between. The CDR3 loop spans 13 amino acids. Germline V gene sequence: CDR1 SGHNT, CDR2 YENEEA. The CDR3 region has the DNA TGTGCCAGCAGCAAGGACGGCACCGGGGAGCTGTTTTTT. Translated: CASSKDGTGELFF.

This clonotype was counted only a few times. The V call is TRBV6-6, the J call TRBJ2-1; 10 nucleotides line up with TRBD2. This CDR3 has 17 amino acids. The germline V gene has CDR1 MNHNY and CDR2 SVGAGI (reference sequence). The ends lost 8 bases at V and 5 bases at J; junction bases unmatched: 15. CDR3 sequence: CASSSGTSGKRHNEQFF. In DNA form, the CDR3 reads TGTGCCAGCTCCTCCGGTACTAGCGGGAAGCGCCACAATGAGCAGTTCTTC.

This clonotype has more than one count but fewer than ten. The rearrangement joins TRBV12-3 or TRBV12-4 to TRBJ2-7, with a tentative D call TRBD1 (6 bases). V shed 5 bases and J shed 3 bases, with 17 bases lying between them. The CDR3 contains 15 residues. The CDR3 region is CASSTTQGRVYEQYF. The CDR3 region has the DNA TGTGCCAGCAGTACGACACAGGGTAGGGTCTACGAGCAGTACTTC.

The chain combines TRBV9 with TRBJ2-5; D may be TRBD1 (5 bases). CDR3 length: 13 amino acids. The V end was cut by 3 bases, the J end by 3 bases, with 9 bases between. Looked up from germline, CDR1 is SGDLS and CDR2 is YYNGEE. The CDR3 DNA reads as TGTGCCAGCAGCGACAGGTATGAAGAGACCCAGTACTTC. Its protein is CASSDRYEETQYF.

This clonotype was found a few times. CDR3 amino acids: CASSLALGGYEQYF. Here the CDR3 DNA reads TGCGCCAGCAGCTTGGCCCTCGGAGGCTACGAGCAGTACTTC. The chain employs TRBV5-1 and TRBJ2-7, with a possible D match to TRBD2 (5 bases). This CDR3 region has 14 residues. V lost 0 bases and J 3 bases, leaving 10 bases between the germline ends. CDR1 SGHRS and CDR2 YFSETQ come from the germline V gene.

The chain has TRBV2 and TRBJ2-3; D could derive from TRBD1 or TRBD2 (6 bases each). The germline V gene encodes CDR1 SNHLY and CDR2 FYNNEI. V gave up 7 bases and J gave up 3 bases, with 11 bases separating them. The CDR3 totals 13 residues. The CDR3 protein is CASNRGLTDTQYF. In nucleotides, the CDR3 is TGTGCCAGCAATCGGGGGCTAACAGATACGCAGTATTTT.

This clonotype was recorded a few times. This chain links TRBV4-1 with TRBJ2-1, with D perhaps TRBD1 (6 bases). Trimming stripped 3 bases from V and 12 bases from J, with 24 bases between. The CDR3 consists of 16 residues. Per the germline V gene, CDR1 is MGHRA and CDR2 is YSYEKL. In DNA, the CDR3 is TGCGCCAGCAGCCACCCCGCGGCAGGGTTTGGGGGCCGGCAGTTCTTC. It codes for CASSHPAAGFGGRQFF.

The CDR3 nucleotides are TGCAGTGCTACCGGACCAAATCAGCCCCAGCATTTT. Its translation: CSATGPNQPQHF. The V gene is TRBV20-1, the J gene TRBJ1-5; D is unresolved. Per the germline V gene, CDR1 is DFQATT and CDR2 is SNEGSKA (reference sequence). Trimming pared 4 bases from V and 4 bases from J, leaving 8 bases between. This CDR3 region has 12 residues.

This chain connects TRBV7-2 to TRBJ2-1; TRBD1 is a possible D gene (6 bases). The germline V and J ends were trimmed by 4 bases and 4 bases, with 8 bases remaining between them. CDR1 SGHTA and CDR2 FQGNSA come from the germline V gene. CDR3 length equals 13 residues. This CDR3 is CASSSGQYNEQFF. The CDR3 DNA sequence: TGTGCCAGCAGCTCTGGACAGTACAATGAGCAGTTCTTC.